These 27 T cell receptor beta chains share one sample of origin, sequenced in a study of PD-1 blockade in classical Hodgkin lymphoma. Autologous stem cell transplantation was followed by relapse in every patient, and brentuximab vedotin exposure varied. Repertoires were generated with immunoSEQ multiplex PCR, while TCRdb's copy carries only in-frame clones and drops some. The sample shows 35,000 to 45,000 clones, 88% of them seen only once. The specimen was peripheral blood mononuclear cells (PBMCs), collected before the second cycle of nivolumab. These receptors were obtained from a human donor with classical Hodgkin lymphoma.

V usage is TRBV2 and J usage is TRBJ1-4; perhaps TRBD1 as D (5 bases). From germline, CDR1 is SNHLY and CDR2 FYNNEI. The CDR3 covers 14 residues. The V end lost 6 bases, the J end lost 2 bases, and 10 bases lay between the germline ends. Here the CDR3 reads CASRVGGTNEKLFF. The CDR3 DNA sequence: TGTGCCAGCAGAGTCGGGGGTACTAATGAAAAACTGTTTTTT.

The chain employs TRBV30 and TRBJ2-7, with a possible D match to TRBD1 (6 bases). V was trimmed by 0 bases and J by 9 bases, leaving 15 bases between them. CDR3 length equals 13 residues. Germline CDR1 reads GTSNPN; CDR2 reads SVGIG (reference sequence). The CDR3: CAWSVWVQGAQYF. CDR3 bases: TGTGCCTGGAGTGTATGGGTACAGGGCGCGCAGTACTTC.

The chain couples TRBV5-1 to TRBJ1-4; 9 bases line up with TRBD1. Germline assignment: CDR1 SGHRS and CDR2 YFSETQ. V was pared by 4 bases and J by 5 bases, with 3 bases of the junction left unmatched. The CDR3 is made up of 14 amino acids. The CDR3 DNA reads TGCGCCAGCAGCACGACAGGGGGGAATGAAAAACTGTTTTTT. Protein: CASSTTGGNEKLFF.

The rearrangement joins TRBV6-1 to TRBJ1-2; no reliable D call. V was pared by 2 bases and J by 2 bases, with 6 bases between. This CDR3 is built from 13 residues. Looked up from germline, CDR1 is MNHNS and CDR2 is SASEGT. The CDR3 reads CASSERQNYGYTF. The CDR3 nucleotides read TGTGCCAGCAGTGAACGGCAGAACTATGGCTACACCTTC.

The rearrangement links TRBV28 to TRBJ2-5, with no clear D. This CDR3 is built from 11 residues. The ends were cut back, 10 bases at V and 2 bases at J, with 8 bases in the middle. The germline gives CDR1 MDHEN, CDR2 SYDVKM. The DNA for the CDR3 is TGTGCCACCTTTGGGCAAGAGACCCAGTACTTC. Its translation is CATFGQETQYF.

The chain combines TRBV2 with TRBJ1-5, with 9 nucleotides matching TRBD1. This CDR3 has 17 residues. J was trimmed by 5 bases and V by 6 bases; bases with no gene match: 14. The germline CDR1 and CDR2 sequences are SNHLY and FYNNEI. The CDR3 here is CASSVNWDREEDQPQHF. CDR3 DNA sequence: TGTGCCAGCAGCGTAAACTGGGACAGGGAGGAGGATCAGCCCCAGCATTTT.

The J gene is TRBJ1-3, the V gene TRBV15; D is unclear. Germline CDR1 and CDR2: LNHNV and YYDKDF (reference sequence). The CDR3 is 16 amino acids. V was trimmed by 0 bases and J by 2 bases, leaving 11 bases between them. CDR3 loop: CATSRDFGDTGNTIYF. In DNA form, the CDR3 reads TGTGCCACCAGCAGAGATTTCGGGGATACTGGAAACACCATATATTTT.

A few counts support this clone. The V gene is TRBV6-5, the J gene TRBJ2-7; TRBD1 agrees at 10 bases. V shed 0 bases and J 7 bases; nucleotides not matched to a gene: 6. The CDR3 is made up of 15 amino acids. Germline loops: CDR1 MNHEY, CDR2 SVGAGI. DNA for the CDR3: TGTGCCAGCAGTTACTCGAGTGGGACAGGGGAGGAGCAGTACTTC. Residues: CASSYSSGTGEEQYF.

The chain recombines TRBV5-1 with TRBJ1-2; 8 bases agree with TRBD1. The CDR3 covers 15 residues. CDR1 and CDR2 (germline): SGHRS, YFSETQ. The V segment lost 0 bases and the J segment 8 bases; nucleotides outside the gene matches: 9. CDR3 sequence (DNA): TGCGCCAGCAGCTTGGGCGCGACAGGGGATGGAGGCTACACCTTC. As protein: CASSLGATGDGGYTF.

CDR3 DNA sequence: TGTGCCAGCAGCAAAAACGGACGGACGACTAGCGGGACGGATCTTGAATACAATGAGCAGTTCTTC. This sequence encodes CASSKNGRTTSGTDLEYNEQFF. V and J are TRBV21-1 and TRBJ2-1; TRBD2, as called in the table, went unchecked against the DNA. TRBV21-1 is labeled a pseudogene. The length of the CDR3 is 22 residues.

V and J are TRBV5-5 and TRBJ2-3; D might be TRBD1 (5 bases). CDR3 size: 15 residues. V was clipped by 0 bases and J by 4 bases, with 12 bases between them. The germline V gene encodes CDR1 SGHKS and CDR2 YYEKEE (reference sequence). Here the CDR3 DNA reads TGTGCCAGCAGCTTGGCAGGGCAGGGCGCAGATACGCAGTATTTT. Its translation is CASSLAGQGADTQYF.

This chain links TRBV11-3 with TRBJ2-3, with 8 bases fitting TRBD1. The CDR3 contains 15 residues. Germline CDR1 is SGHNT and CDR2 is YENEEA. V gave up 4 bases and J gave up 3 bases; unmatched junction bases: 6. In nucleotides, the CDR3 is TGTGCCAGCAGCTCTTTCGGACAGGGTACAGATACGCAGTATTTT. Protein sequence: CASSSFGQGTDTQYF.

The genes are TRBV21-1 and TRBJ2-7. TRBV21-1 is a known pseudogene. This CDR3 is 14 amino acids long. Here the CDR3 reads CASSPGGAPGEQYF. As DNA, the CDR3 is TGTGCCAGCAGCCCCGGGGGCGCTCCTGGCGAGCAGTACTTC.

In its sample, this clone was seen once. This chain connects TRBV29-1 to TRBJ2-7; 10 bases line up with TRBD1. J gave up 1 base and V 3 bases, and 9 bases lay outside the gene matches. Germline V gene sequence: CDR1 SQVTM, CDR2 ANQGSEA. The CDR3 covers 16 residues. CDR3 nucleotides: TGCAGCGTTGAGAAGTTAGGACAGGGGGTTTCCTACGAGCAGTACTTC. It encodes CSVEKLGQGVSYEQYF.

There are a few counts of this clone. The chain recombines TRBV6-4 with TRBJ2-3; TRBD1 matches at 11 bases. Germline V CDR1 and CDR2: MRHNA, SNTAGT. Trimming removed 4 bases from V and 2 bases from J; junction bases left unmatched: 2. The CDR3 extends over 15 amino acids. CDR3 in DNA: TGTGCCAGCAGTGCAGGACAGGGGGCCACAGATACGCAGTATTTT. Translated, it gives CASSAGQGATDTQYF.

The chain recombines TRBV2 with TRBJ1-2; D call uncertain. Per germline, CDR1 SNHLY and CDR2 FYNNEI. The CDR3 length is 14 residues. V was shortened by 8 bases and J by 2 bases, with 15 bases between the two germline ends. DNA for the CDR3: TGTGCCAGCGTCACCGCGTCTCCGAACTATGGCTACACCTTC. Amino acids: CASVTASPNYGYTF.

V is TRBV6-5 and J is TRBJ1-5, with D maybe TRBD1 (5 bases). This CDR3 is 14 amino acids long. CDR1 and CDR2 from the germline V gene are MNHEY and SVGAGI. V was trimmed by 2 bases and J by 5 bases, leaving 10 bases between them. In DNA, the CDR3 is TGTGCCAGCAGTTACGTGACGGGGGATCAGCCCCAGCATTTT. It codes for CASSYVTGDQPQHF.

The rearrangement links TRBV12-5 to TRBJ1-5, with D tentatively TRBD1 (5 bases). The CDR3 covers 16 residues. V lost 0 bases and J 5 bases, leaving 14 bases between the germline ends. Germline CDR1 reads LGHNT; CDR2 reads FRNRAP. CDR3 in DNA: TGTGCTAGTGGTTTGGTAGGTGGAGGGGTGGATCAGCCCCAGCATTTT. It specifies CASGLVGGGVDQPQHF. Variable domain in full (rest from reference TRBV12-5 and TRBJ1-5): DARVTQTPRHKVTEMGQEVTMRCQPILGHNTVFWYRQTMMQGLELLAYFRNRAPLDDSGMPKDRFSAEMPDATLATLKIQPSEPRDSAVYFCASGLVGGGVDQPQHFGDGTRLSIL.

The V gene is TRBV7-9, the J gene TRBJ1-5; D is unclear. Germline CDR1 is SEHNR and CDR2 is FQNEAQ (reference sequence). CDR3 size: 12 residues. Trimming removed 1 base from V and 9 bases from J, with 7 bases in between. DNA for the CDR3: TGTGCCAGCAGCTTAGGGCCCCGGCCCCAGCATTTT. The encoded protein is CASSLGPRPQHF.

CDR3: CASTARRGEGGYTF. DNA of the CDR3: TGTGCCAGTACCGCCCGGCGGGGGGAAGGTGGCTACACCTTC. The V and J genes are TRBV19 and TRBJ1-2; D may be TRBD1 (5 bases). The V gene lost 7 bases and the J gene lost 7 bases, with 19 bases spanning the gap. The CDR3 is made up of 14 amino acids. Germline V gives CDR1 LNHDA, CDR2 SQIVND (reference sequence).

The rearrangement links TRBV5-6 to TRBJ2-3; 8 bases match TRBD2. Germline V gene lookup returns CDR1 SGHDT and CDR2 YYEEEE. Losses at the gene ends were 4 bases for V and 3 bases for J; bases not matched to a gene: 7. The length of the CDR3 is 15 residues. The CDR3 bases are TGTGCCAGCAGCAGTGGACTAGCTGGAACAGATACGCAGTATTTT. Translated, it gives CASSSGLAGTDTQYF.

The genes are TRBV13 and TRBJ2-7; 8 bases align to TRBD2. V was pared by 1 base and J by 3 bases, with 5 bases of the junction left unmatched. CDR1 and CDR2 (germline): PRHDT, FYEKMQ (reference sequence). The CDR3 is made up of 15 amino acids. CDR3 protein: CASSLEVSGDYEQYF. The CDR3 region has the DNA TGTGCCAGCAGCTTAGAGGTTAGCGGGGACTACGAGCAGTACTTC.

This rearrangement joins TRBV5-4 to TRBJ2-7, with 7 bases identical to TRBD2. CDR1 and CDR2 from the germline V gene are SGHNT and YYREEE (reference sequence). J gave up 9 bases and V 4 bases, and 10 bases lay outside the gene matches. The length of the CDR3 is 13 residues. CDR3 nucleotides: TGTGCCAGCAGCGGGGGGGTTGGCCTCGGGCAGTACTTC. Translation: CASSGGVGLGQYF.

Concerning this clone itself: The junction shows a germline mismatch at one end, possibly a read error. The chain recombines TRBV7-7 with TRBJ2-7, with 9 positions matching TRBD2. The CDR3 totals 18 residues. Germline V gene lookup returns CDR1 SSHAT and CDR2 FNYEAQ (reference sequence). The chain's CDR3 is CASSHKWRTGTSIYEQYF. DNA of the CDR3: TGTGCTAGCAGCCATAAATGGAGAACCGGGACTAGCATTTACGAGCAGTACTTC.

The count of this clone is one. The rearrangement uses TRBV27 and TRBJ2-7; the match to TRBD2 covers 9 bases. The length of the CDR3 is 17 residues. The junction had 14 bases not matched to a gene; V was cut back by 6 bases and J by 2 bases. Germline CDR1 reads MNHEY; CDR2 reads SMNVEV (reference sequence). For the CDR3, the DNA is TGTGCCAGCAGACTCCTGGGTTGGGGCGGGAGGGCCTACGAGCAGTACTTC. Amino acids: CASRLLGWGGRAYEQYF.

The chain combines TRBV9 with TRBJ2-7, with 8 bases lining up with TRBD2. V trimming: 4 bases; J trimming: 6 bases; junction bases outside the gene matches: 3. Germline V CDR1 and CDR2: SGDLS, YYNGEE. CDR3 length: 12 amino acids. In DNA, the CDR3 is TGTGCCAGCAGCTCGGGAGGGGGCGAGCAGTACTTC. Its protein product is CASSSGGGEQYF. Supplemented by reference TRBV9 and TRBJ2-7, the full variable domain reads DSGVTQTPKHLITATGQRVTLRCSPRSGDLSVYWYQQSLDQGLQFLIQYYNGEERAKGNILERFSAQQFPDLHSELNLSSLELGDSALYFCASSSGGGEQYFGPGTRLTVT.

The V call is TRBV19, the J call TRBJ1-6; D is undetermined. The germline CDR1 and CDR2 sequences are LNHDA and SQIVND (reference sequence). The CDR3 loop spans 12 amino acids. Deletions cut 5 bases from V and 7 bases from J, with 6 bases between. The chain's CDR3 is CASSVANSPLHF. The CDR3 coding sequence is TGTGCCAGTAGTGTAGCAAATTCACCCCTCCACTTT.